The clone carrying this TCR beta chain was found once. This specimen belongs to a study of blood T cell repertoires in COVID-19. Method: immunoSEQ multiplex PCR; TCRdb's copy keeps in-frame clones and lacks some. The table records about 250,000 clones, around 89% of them present only once. V lost 1 base, J lost 4 bases, and 17 bases lay in between. Per the germline V gene, CDR1 is SGHAT and CDR2 is FQNNGV. The CDR3 sequence is 17 residues long. The receptor comes from a young woman with COVID-19, enrolled during active disease. The sample consisted of peripheral blood. The J gene is TRBJ2-1, the V gene TRBV11-2, with D hard to call. CDR3 loop: CASSLGFSGMYYNEQFF. In DNA, the CDR3 is TGTGCCAGCAGCTTAGGCTTTTCGGGTATGTATTACAATGAGCAGTTCTTC.